This TCR beta chain was documented in a study of patients and donors after allogeneic stem cell transplantation. The CDR3 covers 14 residues. J was trimmed by 8 bases and V by 6 bases; bases with no gene match: 8. CDR1 is KGHSH, CDR2 LQKENI, per germline. TCRdb fed the RT-PCR reads into MiXCR, producing one record per CDR3 protein. Of roughly 940,000 distinct CDR3 sequences listed, more than 15% are singletons. V and J are TRBV18 and TRBJ2-1; 9 bases match TRBD1. The clonotype originates from a human donor who was either an allogeneic HSCT recipient or a stem cell or donor lymphocyte infusion donor (not recorded which). It is not recorded whose cells these are; they may come from a transplant donor. Sequenced input: blood, either unsorted or a sorted T cell fraction (not recorded which). DNA of the CDR3: TGTGCCAGCTCCGATGACAGGGGGGCCGATGAGCAGTTCTTC. Residues: CASSDDRGADEQFF.